This T cell receptor (beta chain) came from a study of blood T cells in healthy people across ages. Through a sample-barcoded 5' primer and a J-beta primer mix, a second PCR was run for roughly 7 to 11 cycles. Each CDR3 protein gets one entry after TCRdb re-called the 5' RACE reads with MiXCR. Of approximately 810,000 distinct CDR3 sequences listed, 29% are singletons. Per the germline V gene, CDR1 is GTSNPN and CDR2 is SVGIG (reference sequence). Trimming took 4 bases from V and 11 from J; bases not matched to a gene: 15. The CDR3 loop spans 15 amino acids. This clonotype was observed many times. Material for sequencing was blood. This clonotype was sampled from an elderly woman in good health. The rearrangement links TRBV30 to TRBJ2-5, with 11 bases fitting TRBD1. The CDR3 DNA is TGTGCCTGGACGACTGGACAGGGGGCGAATGGAGAGCAGTACTTC. Its translation is CAWTTGQGANGEQYF.